The rows below give T cell receptor beta chains drawn from one sample of a study of T-cell memory formation after mild COVID-19. Each CDR3 protein is one row after TCRdb ran MiXCR on the 5' RACE reads. Here the sample spans hundreds of thousands of distinct CDR3 sequences, around 16% being singletons. Sequencing input: PBMCs or a T cell subset sorted from them (not recorded which). The receptors were sampled from an adult woman who had mild COVID-19 (a few samples of this study predate the infection). Cell type and time point are not known. Each CDR3 is given with its conserved first and last residue. A D gene is named only where the DNA matches it firmly. The listing skips clone size in some rows; elsewhere it reads once, few, many or a size class.

clone size: few
J gene: TRBJ1-3
CDR3 length: 12
D gene: .
V gene: TRBV29-1
CDR3 protein: CSVGATGNTIYF
CDR3 DNA: TGCAGCGTTGGGGCTACTGGAAACACCATATATTTT

clone size: few
J gene: TRBJ1-5
CDR3 length: 14
D gene: .
V gene: TRBV12-3/TRBV12-4
CDR3 protein: CASSLDSLNQPQHF
CDR3 DNA: TGTGCCAGCAGTCTCGACAGCCTTAATCAGCCCCAGCATTTT

clone size: few
J gene: TRBJ1-6
CDR3 length: 14
D gene: TRBD1
V gene: TRBV25-1
CDR3 protein: CASSTGGPNSPLHF
CDR3 DNA: TGTGCCAGCAGTACAGGGGGACCAAATTCACCCCTCCACTTT

clone size: .
J gene: TRBJ2-1
CDR3 length: 18
D gene: TRBD2
V gene: TRBV7-2
CDR3 protein: CASSSGPYSGGAFNEQFF
CDR3 DNA: TGTGCCAGCAGCTCGGGACCATATAGCGGGGGGGCTTTTAATGAGCAGTTCTTC

clone size: .
J gene: TRBJ1-1
CDR3 length: 13
D gene: TRBD1
V gene: TRBV11-3
CDR3 protein: CASSVGQGRGAFF
CDR3 DNA: TGTGCCAGCAGCGTGGGACAGGGCAGGGGAGCCTTCTTT

clone size: .
J gene: TRBJ1-3
CDR3 length: 15
D gene: TRBD1
V gene: TRBV12-3/TRBV12-4
CDR3 protein: CASRLTGGSGNTIYF
CDR3 DNA: TGTGCCAGCAGGCTGACAGGGGGCTCTGGAAACACCATATATTTT

clone size: .
J gene: TRBJ2-3
CDR3 length: 13
D gene: .
V gene: TRBV5-1
CDR3 protein: CASSRGFADTQYF
CDR3 DNA: TGCGCCAGCAGCCGGGGGTTCGCAGATACGCAGTATTTT

clone size: few
J gene: TRBJ2-1
CDR3 length: 16
D gene: TRBD1
V gene: TRBV18
CDR3 protein: CASSPPMTTGGDEQFF
CDR3 DNA: TGTGCCAGCTCACCACCGATGACGACAGGGGGCGATGAGCAGTTCTTC

clone size: many
J gene: TRBJ1-6
CDR3 length: 15
D gene: .
V gene: TRBV30
CDR3 protein: CAWSVQGLENSPLHF
CDR3 DNA: TGTGCCTGGAGTGTACAGGGCCTCGAGAATTCACCCCTCCACTTT

clone size: few
J gene: TRBJ2-2
CDR3 length: 18
D gene: TRBD1
V gene: TRBV12-3/TRBV12-4
CDR3 protein: CASTPGTGRSRGTGELFF
CDR3 DNA: TGTGCCAGCACCCCCGGGACAGGGAGGTCGAGGGGCACCGGGGAGCTGTTTTTT

clone size: few
J gene: TRBJ1-1
CDR3 length: 14
D gene: .
V gene: TRBV7-3
CDR3 protein: CASSPRRGGTEAFF
CDR3 DNA: TGTGCCAGCAGCCCCCGCAGGGGCGGCACTGAAGCTTTCTTT

clone size: .
J gene: TRBJ1-1
CDR3 length: 16
D gene: TRBD1
V gene: TRBV5-6
CDR3 protein: CASSNQPGQGNTEAFF
CDR3 DNA: TGTGCCAGCAGCAACCAACCGGGACAGGGGAACACTGAAGCTTTCTTT

clone size: .
J gene: TRBJ1-1
CDR3 length: 13
D gene: .
V gene: TRBV6-5
CDR3 protein: CASSYTYGTEAFF
CDR3 DNA: TGTGCCAGCAGTTACACTTACGGGACTGAAGCTTTCTTT

clone size: .
J gene: TRBJ2-1
CDR3 length: 10
D gene: .
V gene: TRBV29-1
CDR3 protein: CSASDNEQFF
CDR3 DNA: TGCAGCGCGTCAGACAATGAGCAGTTCTTC

clone size: few
J gene: TRBJ1-2
CDR3 length: 16
D gene: TRBD1
V gene: TRBV9
CDR3 protein: CASSTSGTEKNYGYTF
CDR3 DNA: TGTGCCAGCAGCACATCAGGGACAGAGAAGAACTATGGCTACACCTTC

clone size: .
J gene: TRBJ1-5
CDR3 length: 13
D gene: .
V gene: TRBV29-1
CDR3 protein: CSSSEGNNQPQHF
CDR3 DNA: TGCAGCTCGAGTGAGGGAAACAATCAGCCCCAGCATTTT

clone size: .
J gene: TRBJ2-7
CDR3 length: 17
D gene: TRBD2
V gene: TRBV3-1
CDR3 protein: CASSQDGVTSGSYEQYF
CDR3 DNA: TGTGCCAGCAGCCAAGACGGTGTGACTAGCGGGAGCTACGAGCAGTACTTC

clone size: .
J gene: TRBJ2-1
CDR3 length: 14
D gene: .
V gene: TRBV7-9
CDR3 protein: CASSLGPRGDEQFF
CDR3 DNA: TGTGCCAGCAGCTTGGGACCAAGGGGGGATGAGCAGTTCTTC

clone size: few
J gene: TRBJ1-4
CDR3 length: 15
D gene: .
V gene: TRBV14
CDR3 protein: CASSQDPGRVEKLFF
CDR3 DNA: TGTGCCAGCAGCCAAGACCCGGGACGGGTCGAAAAACTGTTTTTT

clone size: .
J gene: TRBJ2-7
CDR3 length: 16
D gene: .
V gene: TRBV15
CDR3 protein: CATSRVVAVRVGEQYF
CDR3 DNA: TGTGCCACCAGCAGAGTGGTAGCGGTAAGGGTTGGCGAGCAGTACTTC

clone size: few
J gene: TRBJ2-3
CDR3 length: 13
D gene: TRBD1
V gene: TRBV6-5
CDR3 protein: CASRTGTIDTQYF
CDR3 DNA: TGTGCCAGCAGGACAGGGACGATAGATACGCAGTATTTT

clone size: many
J gene: TRBJ2-1
CDR3 length: 15
D gene: TRBD2
V gene: TRBV24-1
CDR3 protein: CATSDHGASGNEQFF
CDR3 DNA: TGTGCCACCAGTGATCACGGGGCTAGCGGTAATGAGCAGTTCTTC

clone size: .
J gene: TRBJ2-5
CDR3 length: 14
D gene: .
V gene: TRBV7-3
CDR3 protein: CASSLTAASRTQYF
CDR3 DNA: TGTGCCAGCAGCTTAACGGCAGCCTCGAGGACCCAGTACTTC